This T cell receptor (beta chain) was identified in a study of blood T cell repertoires in COVID-19. As for the study in general: T cells, B-cell-depleted T cells, or PBMCs provided the cDNA or gDNA that served as material.

Profiling relied on immunoSEQ multiplex PCR, and the TCRdb table lists in-frame clones only, not all of them. This sample carries about 150,000 clones, approximately 92% of them seen once, and the ten largest clones take roughly an eighth. V was pared by 5 bases and J by 5 bases, with 7 bases of the junction left unmatched. The CDR3 loop spans 14 amino acids. CDR1 and CDR2 from the germline V gene are SGHTA and FQGNSA. This sequence joins TRBV7-2 and TRBJ2-5; 8 bases fit TRBD1. The sample comprised peripheral blood. This sequence originates from a man younger than 35 with COVID-19, enrolled during active disease. The CDR3: CASSHRDRSETQYF. The CDR3 nucleotides read TGTGCCAGCAGCCACCGGGACAGGTCGGAGACCCAGTACTTC.